This T cell receptor beta chain was profiled in a study of T-cell memory formation after mild COVID-19. TCRdb recomputed calls from the 5' RACE reads with MiXCR, one row per CDR3 protein. Found here are 350,000 to 450,000 distinct CDR3 sequences, 20% of them singletons; the top ten hold 7.5% to 9.5%. As concerns this clonotype: Its antigen is undetermined.

Broader study findings: Clones shrinking from day 15 to 85 showed even CD4/CD8 mixes; later expanders tilted CD4+.

Source material: PBMCs or a T cell subset sorted from them (not recorded which). This sequence originates from an adult woman who had mild COVID-19 (a few samples of this study predate the infection). Cell type and time point are not known.

The CDR3 bases are TGTGCCAGCAGCCCTGACAGGGCAGTGGGCACTGAAGCTTTCTTT. Translation: CASSPDRAVGTEAFF. The chain has TRBV12-3 or TRBV12-4 and TRBJ1-1; 7 bases fit TRBD1. V shed 6 bases and J 4 bases; nucleotides not matched to a gene: 11. The CDR3 spans 15 residues.